The subject of this entry is one T cell receptor (beta chain). Original processing methods: Counts of nucleated cells, estimated from reference gene primer amplification, were obtained. TCRdb keeps only in-frame clones here, not all; method: immunoSEQ multiplex PCR. From that table come the V and J calls and clone size; the DNA was used to work out D and trimming. The sample shows 200,000 to 250,000 clones, roughly 80% of them seen only once. The CDR3 is 18 amino acids. The trim removed 8 bases at V and 1 base at J, leaving 17 bases unmatched. CDR1 WNHNN and CDR2 SYGVQD come from the germline V gene (reference sequence). The data stem from a study of blood T cell repertoires in COVID-19. Study context: Sources were T cells, B-cell-depleted T cells, or PBMCs; the material itself was cDNA or gDNA.

The specimen was peripheral blood. The chain has TRBV10-1 and TRBJ2-1, with TRBD2 matching over 7 bases. The origin of this receptor is an elderly woman with COVID-19, enrolled during active disease. For the CDR3, the DNA is TGCGCCAGCCCCCTGGAGGAGCGGGGCTTTACGTCCTACAATGAGCAGTTCTTC. It specifies CASPLEERGFTSYNEQFF.